These 10 T cell receptor beta chains were sequenced from one sample in a study of early stage breast cancer tumors. Sequenced by immunoSEQ multiplex PCR; TCRdb stores in-frame clones only, minus some. The sample has 8,500 to 10,000 clones, more than 60% seen once; the top ten hold 8.8%. Sequenced sample: normal breast tissue next to the tumor. The source of these receptors is a person aged 35-50 years with breast cancer.

V usage is TRBV5-1 and J usage is TRBJ2-7; a possible D gene is TRBD1 (7 bases). The CDR3 is 14 residues long. Germline loops: CDR1 SGHRS, CDR2 YFSETQ. Deletions cut 0 bases from V and 3 bases from J, with 10 bases between. CDR3 region: CASSLGQGLYEQYF. The CDR3 coding sequence is TGCGCCAGCAGCTTGGGACAGGGACTCTACGAGCAGTACTTC.

The gene calls are TRBV5-1 and TRBJ2-3; TRBD2 aligns across 13 bases. V shed 4 bases and J 1 base; nucleotides not matched to a gene: 6. Per germline, CDR1 SGHRS and CDR2 YFSETQ. The length of the CDR3 is 17 residues. CDR3 region: CASSEGLAGDGTDTQYF. In DNA form, the CDR3 reads TGCGCCAGCAGCGAAGGACTAGCGGGAGATGGCACAGATACGCAGTATTTT.

J is TRBJ2-1 and V is TRBV2, with no clear D. V lost 5 bases, J lost 8 bases, and 13 bases lay in between. The CDR3 runs to 13 residues. The V gene's germline CDR1 is SNHLY and CDR2 FYNNEI. CDR3 loop: CASSRLEGDEQFF. CDR3 in DNA: TGTGCCAGCAGTAGACTGGAAGGCGATGAGCAGTTCTTC.

The gene calls are TRBV30 and TRBJ2-7; 11 positions match TRBD2. With V trimmed by 3 bases and J by 5 bases, 6 bases remained unmatched. The germline V gene encodes CDR1 GTSNPN and CDR2 SVGIG (reference sequence). The CDR3 contains 14 residues. CDR3 in amino acids: CAWSVLAGVHEQYF. CDR3 sequence (DNA): TGTGCCTGGAGCGTACTAGCGGGAGTCCACGAGCAGTACTTC.

This clone was detected once. This chain joins TRBV7-6 and TRBJ2-7, with 11 bases aligning to TRBD2. Losses at the gene ends were 4 bases for V and 7 bases for J; bases not matched to a gene: 9. The CDR3 totals 15 residues. Germline assignment: CDR1 SGHVS and CDR2 FNYEAQ. Written as DNA, the CDR3 is TGTGCCAGCAGCTCTTATAGCGGGAGGGCGGGGGAGCAGTACTTC. Protein: CASSSYSGRAGEQYF.

The chain employs TRBV5-4 and TRBJ2-7, with no clear D. The CDR3 spans 15 residues. Trimming took 3 bases from V and 0 from J, leaving 13 bases between them. The germline CDR1 and CDR2 sequences are SGHNT and YYREEE (reference sequence). The CDR3 DNA follows: TGTGCCAGCAGCTCAAAAACGGATAGCTCCTACGAGCAGTACTTC. Translating gives CASSSKTDSSYEQYF.

The rearrangement uses TRBV7-3 and TRBJ1-1; TRBD1 aligns across 8 bases. The length of the CDR3 is 13 residues. The V segment lost 5 bases and the J segment 8 bases; nucleotides outside the gene matches: 7. CDR1 and CDR2 (germline): SGHTA, FQGTGA. The CDR3 protein is CASSLDRGSEAFF. The CDR3 bases are TGTGCCAGCAGCCTCGACAGGGGATCGGAAGCTTTCTTT.

V usage is TRBV5-1 and J usage is TRBJ1-1; D gene uncertain. The germline V gene has CDR1 SGHRS and CDR2 YFSETQ. The V gene lost 5 bases and the J gene lost 2 bases, with 10 bases spanning the gap. The CDR3 has 13 residues. CDR3 sequence reads: CASREGSNTEAFF. CDR3 bases: TGCGCCAGCAGAGAGGGATCTAACACTGAAGCTTTCTTT.

The V and J genes are TRBV27 and TRBJ2-1, with 7 bases that match TRBD2. After removal of 3 bases from V and 9 bases from J, the junction contained 17 bases not matched to a gene. CDR3 length: 17 amino acids. CDR1 and CDR2 from the germline V gene are MNHEY and SMNVEV (reference sequence). The CDR3, as DNA: TGTGCCAGCAGTTTTTCTCCGAGCGGGATTTTCGGTAGTGAGCAGTTCTTC. Its protein product is CASSFSPSGIFGSEQFF.

The chain carries TRBV6-1 and TRBJ2-6; 7 bases agree with TRBD1. CDR3 size: 17 residues. The junction had 6 bases not matched to a gene; V was cut back by 4 bases and J by 0 bases. Germline CDR1 and CDR2: MNHNS and SASEGT. The CDR3, as DNA: TGTGCCAGCAGTGGTCGGACAGGAAGCTCTGGGGCCAACGTCCTGACTTTC. As protein: CASSGRTGSSGANVLTF.